What follows is one TCR beta chain and its context. The antigen is not known. In germline, CDR1 is SEHNR, CDR2 FQNEAQ (reference sequence). J gave up 3 bases and V 7 bases, and 2 bases lay outside the gene matches. CDR3 length equals 13 residues. The source of the sample is a study of cytomegalovirus exposure and HLA in healthy donors. Study overall: From HLA-typed donors, an early data release held tens of millions of unique TCRs. Study findings and constraints: Differences between HLA loci emerged in a later analysis of TCR association rates, with DRB1 most and HLA-C fewest. Later analysis associated a missense DCLRE1C variant with TCR beta V- and J-gene trimming. Cytomegalovirus association was assigned to about 150 TCR beta chains.

It was with 60 Vbeta and 13 Jbeta primers that the PCR ran. The repertoire was sequenced with immunoSEQ multiplex PCR; TCRdb's copy has only in-frame clones and lacks some. The data show roughly 58,000 clones, about 80% seen once. The TCR was taken from a woman aged 40 to 55 in good health and CMV-seronegative. Sequenced sample: PBMCs. The chain uses TRBV7-9 and TRBJ1-1, with 10 bases lining up with TRBD1. The CDR3 bases are TGTGCCAGCATCGGGACAGGGGACACTGAAGCTTTCTTT. Residues: CASIGTGDTEAFF.